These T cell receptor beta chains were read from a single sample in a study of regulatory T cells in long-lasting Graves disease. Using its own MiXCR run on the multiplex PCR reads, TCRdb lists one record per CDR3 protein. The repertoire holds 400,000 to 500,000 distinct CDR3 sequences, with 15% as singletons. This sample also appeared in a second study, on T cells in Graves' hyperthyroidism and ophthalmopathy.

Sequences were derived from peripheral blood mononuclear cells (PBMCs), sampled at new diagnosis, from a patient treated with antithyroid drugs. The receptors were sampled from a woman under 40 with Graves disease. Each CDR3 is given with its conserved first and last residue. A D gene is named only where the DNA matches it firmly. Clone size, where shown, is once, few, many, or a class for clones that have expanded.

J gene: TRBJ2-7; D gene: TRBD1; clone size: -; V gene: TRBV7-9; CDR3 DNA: TGTGCCAGCAGCTCCTCAACAGGGGTTTACGAGCAGTACTTC; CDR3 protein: CASSSSTGVYEQYF
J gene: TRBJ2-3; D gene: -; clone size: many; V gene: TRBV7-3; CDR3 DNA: TGTGCCAGCAGCTTAGCGGCGAGTGCAACAGATACGCAGTATTTT; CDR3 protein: CASSLAASATDTQYF
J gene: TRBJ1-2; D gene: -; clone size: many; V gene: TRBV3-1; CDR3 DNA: TGTGCCAGCAGCCAAGGGCTCCAGATTTTCTATGGCTACACCTTC; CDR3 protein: CASSQGLQIFYGYTF
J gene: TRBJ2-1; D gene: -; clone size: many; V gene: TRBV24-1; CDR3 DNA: TGTGCCACCAGTGATGTTACCGGGACTGGGGCCAATGAGCAGTTCTTC; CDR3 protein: CATSDVTGTGANEQFF
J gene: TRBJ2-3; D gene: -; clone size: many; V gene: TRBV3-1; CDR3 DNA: TGTGCCAGCAGCCTAGGACTCTCGTCTCGTTATTTT; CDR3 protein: CASSLGLSSRYF
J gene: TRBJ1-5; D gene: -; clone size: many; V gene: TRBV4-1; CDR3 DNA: TGCGCCAGCAGCCAATTCCGAATCGGGCAGCCCCAGCATTTT; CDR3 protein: CASSQFRIGQPQHF
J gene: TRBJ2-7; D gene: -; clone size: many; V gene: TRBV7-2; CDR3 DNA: TGTGCCAGCAGCTTAGAACTTGACTACGAGCAGTACTTC; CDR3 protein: CASSLELDYEQYF
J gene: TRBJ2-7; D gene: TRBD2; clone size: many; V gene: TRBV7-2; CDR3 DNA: TGTGCCAGCAGCTTACTAGGACTAGCGGGCTACGAGCAGTACTTC; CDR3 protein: CASSLLGLAGYEQYF
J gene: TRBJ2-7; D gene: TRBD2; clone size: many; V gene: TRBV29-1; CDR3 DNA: TGCAGCGTTGGAGGGACTAGCGGATACGAGCAGTACTTC; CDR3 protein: CSVGGTSGYEQYF
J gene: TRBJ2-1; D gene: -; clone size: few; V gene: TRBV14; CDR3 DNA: TGTGCCAGCAGCCAAGGAGTTGGCTGGAGCTCCTACAATGAGCAGTTCTTC; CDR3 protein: CASSQGVGWSSYNEQFF
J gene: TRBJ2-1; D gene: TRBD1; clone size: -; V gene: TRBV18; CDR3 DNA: TGTGCCAGCCCAGCGGACAGGGCCCCGTCCTACAATGAGCAGTTCTTC; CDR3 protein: CASPADRAPSYNEQFF
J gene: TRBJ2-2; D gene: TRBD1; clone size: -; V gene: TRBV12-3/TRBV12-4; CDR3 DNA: TGTGCCAGCAGTTTTAACAGGGGAAACACCGGGGAGCTGTTTTTT; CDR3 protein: CASSFNRGNTGELFF
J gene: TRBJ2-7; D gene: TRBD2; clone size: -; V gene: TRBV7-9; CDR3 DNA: TGTGCCAGCAGAGCAGCGGGATCCAGCTCCTACGAGCAGTACTTC; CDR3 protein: CASRAAGSSSYEQYF
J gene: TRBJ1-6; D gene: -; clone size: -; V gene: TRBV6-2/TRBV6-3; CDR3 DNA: TGTGCCAGCAGTGAAGCTTGGCAGCGAAGGGTTTCGAGAAATTCACCCCCCCACTTT; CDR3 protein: CASSEAWQRRVSRNSPPHF
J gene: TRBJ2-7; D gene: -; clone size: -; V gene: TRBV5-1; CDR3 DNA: TGCGCCAGCAGCTCTAACCGGGACGGGACCTACGAGCAGTACTTC; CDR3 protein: CASSSNRDGTYEQYF
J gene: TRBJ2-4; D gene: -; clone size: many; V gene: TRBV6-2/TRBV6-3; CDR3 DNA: TGTGCCAGCAGTGAACAAGGCTTCTTATCGTCCAAAAACATTCAGTACTTC; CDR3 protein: CASSEQGFLSSKNIQYF
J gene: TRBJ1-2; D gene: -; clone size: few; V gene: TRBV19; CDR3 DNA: TGTGCCAGTAGTATAAGGGACAACTATGGCTACACCTTC; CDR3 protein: CASSIRDNYGYTF
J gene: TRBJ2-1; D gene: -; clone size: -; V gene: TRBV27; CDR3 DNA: TGTGCCAGCAGCCTGGGGGGTTTACGGAGCGATGAGCAGTTCTTC; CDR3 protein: CASSLGGLRSDEQFF
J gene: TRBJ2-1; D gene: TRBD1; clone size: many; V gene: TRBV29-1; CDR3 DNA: TGCAGCGTGGCCTCGGGACAGGGAGTCTACAATGAGCAGTTCTTC; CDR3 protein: CSVASGQGVYNEQFF
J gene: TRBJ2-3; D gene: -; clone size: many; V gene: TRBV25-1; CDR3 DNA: TGTGCCAGCAGTGGGACAGTTGGTGCAGATACGCAGTATTTT; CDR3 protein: CASSGTVGADTQYF
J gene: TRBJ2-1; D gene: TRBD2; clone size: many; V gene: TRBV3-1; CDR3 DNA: TGTGCCAGCAGCCGAGACGGACTAGCGAGGGGGATGGAGCAGTTCTTC; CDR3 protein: CASSRDGLARGMEQFF
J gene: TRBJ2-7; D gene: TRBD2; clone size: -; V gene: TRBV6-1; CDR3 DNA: TGTGCCAGCAGACTAATAGCTAGCGGGAATACCTACGAGCAGTACTTC; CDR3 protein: CASRLIASGNTYEQYF
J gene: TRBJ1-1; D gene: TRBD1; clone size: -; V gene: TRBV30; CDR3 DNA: TGTGCCTGTCTGGACAGGGGTGCTGAAGCTTTCTTT; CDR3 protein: CACLDRGAEAFF
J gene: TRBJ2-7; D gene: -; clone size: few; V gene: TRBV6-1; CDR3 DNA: TGTGCCAGCACCCTGGACAGTCCCTCCGGCGAGCAGTACTTC; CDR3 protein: CASTLDSPSGEQYF
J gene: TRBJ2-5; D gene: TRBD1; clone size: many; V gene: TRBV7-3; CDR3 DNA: TGTGCCAGCAGCTTGAGGCTGGGACAGTCGATCCAAGAGACCCAGTACTTC; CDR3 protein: CASSLRLGQSIQETQYF
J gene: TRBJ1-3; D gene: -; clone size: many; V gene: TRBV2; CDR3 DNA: TGTGCCAGCAAGTTTAATAGGGGGGACGGATACTCTGGAAACACCATATATTTT; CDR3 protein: CASKFNRGDGYSGNTIYF
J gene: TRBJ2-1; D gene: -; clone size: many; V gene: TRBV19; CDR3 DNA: TGTGCCAGTAGTATTGTACACAATGAGCAGTTCTTC; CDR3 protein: CASSIVHNEQFF
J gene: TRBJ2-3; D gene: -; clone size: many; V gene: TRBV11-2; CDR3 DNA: TGTGCCAGCAGCTTAAGGAGGGTCACAGATACGCAGTATTTT; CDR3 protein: CASSLRRVTDTQYF
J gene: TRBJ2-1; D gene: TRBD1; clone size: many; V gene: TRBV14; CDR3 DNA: TGTGCCAGCAGCCAGGGCCGGGACAGGGCGTACAATGAGCAGTTCTTC; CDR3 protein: CASSQGRDRAYNEQFF